The clone carrying this T cell receptor (beta chain) has at least ten counts. Its cognate antigen is unknown. These data come from a study of T-cell memory formation after mild COVID-19. Across the whole study: TCR clusters mostly belonged to single donors.

TCRdb independently ran MiXCR on the 5' RACE reads; one entry per CDR3 protein. The data hold over 55,000 distinct CDR3 sequences, with 8% to 10% observed a single time. Findings and limits, study-wide: Whereas later expanders leaned CD4+, clones contracting day 15 to 85 showed a balanced CD4/CD8 makeup. Those CD4+ clones that contracted were mainly in CM and EM (CD8+ ones in EMRA).

V was shortened by 5 bases and J by 5 bases, with 8 bases between the two germline ends. This CDR3 contains 12 residues. CDR1 LGHNT and CDR2 FRNRAP come from the germline V gene. The sample was PBMCs or a T cell subset sorted from them (not recorded which). This chain connects TRBV12-5 to TRBJ2-3; tentatively, D is TRBD2 (6 bases). This clonotype was obtained from a young man who had mild COVID-19 (a few samples of this study predate the infection). Cell type and time point are not known. This chain's CDR3 is CASGDGGDTQYF. The CDR3 nucleotides read TGTGCTAGTGGTGACGGGGGAGATACGCAGTATTTT.